The clone carrying this T cell receptor beta chain has a single count. Its antigen is still unknown. The data were obtained in a study of a mutant IDH1 vaccine in newly diagnosed glioma. Background on the study: Patients in the study were vaccinated eight times, receiving shots in weeks 1, 3, 5, 7, 11, 15, 19 and 23. First vaccine doses came 4-6 weeks after radiotherapy alone, or with temozolomide cycles.

Profiling relied on immunoSEQ multiplex PCR, and the TCRdb table lists in-frame clones only, not all of them. Of some 60,000 clones listed, roughly 80% are singletons. Time point defined: week 11, during vaccination. What each vaccine dose contained was 300 ug of mutant IDH1 20-mer peptide, accompanied by topical imiquimod. The sequence came from a man aged 45-65 years with glioma. The source material was PBMCs, sampled from a glioma patient whose treatment included an IDH1 peptide vaccine.

CDR3 coding DNA: TGCGCCAGCAGCTTGACGGACAGGGGTGTGACTGAAGCTTTCTTT. Encoded protein: CASSLTDRGVTEAFF. The chain couples TRBV5-1 to TRBJ1-1, with TRBD1 matching 9 bases. There are 15 residues in the CDR3. CDR1 and CDR2 from the germline V gene are SGHRS and YFSETQ. The trim removed 1 base at V and 5 bases at J, leaving 6 bases unmatched.